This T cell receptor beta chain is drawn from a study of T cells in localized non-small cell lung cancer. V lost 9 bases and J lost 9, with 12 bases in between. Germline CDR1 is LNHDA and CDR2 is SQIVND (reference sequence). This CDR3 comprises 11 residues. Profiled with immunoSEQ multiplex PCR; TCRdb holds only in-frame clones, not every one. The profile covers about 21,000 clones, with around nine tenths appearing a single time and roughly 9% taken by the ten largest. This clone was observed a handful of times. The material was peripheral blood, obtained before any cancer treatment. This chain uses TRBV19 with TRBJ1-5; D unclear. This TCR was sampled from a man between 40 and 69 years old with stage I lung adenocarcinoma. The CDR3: CASSSVPPQHF. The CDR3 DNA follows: TGTGCCAGCTCAAGTGTGCCGCCCCAGCATTTT.